The 11 T cell receptor beta chains in this list originate from one sample, sequenced in a study of T cell repertoires in cytomegalovirus infection. Each CDR3 protein is one row after TCRdb ran MiXCR on the reads. This table holds about 100,000 distinct CDR3 sequences, about 29% found once. Their antigen targets remain unknown. The input for sequencing was CD8+ T cells from cultured PBMCs, taken from culture after CMV antigen stimulation. The receptors originated from a human donor in good health (CMV status not recorded). Some clones in this sample may be carry-over from other donors' samples.

This clonotype has just a few counts. V is TRBV5-6 and J is TRBJ1-2; 12 bases fit TRBD1. Germline V gene sequence: CDR1 SGHDT, CDR2 YYEEEE. CDR3 length: 16 residues. V lost 5 bases to trimming and J lost 4 bases; unmatched junction nucleotides: 9. The CDR3 nucleotides read TGTGCCAGCAGGATAGGATCGGGACAGGGGGCCTATGGCTACACCTTC. It codes for CASRIGSGQGAYGYTF. Using reference TRBV5-6 and TRBJ1-2 for the parts outside the CDR3, the full variable domain is DAGVTQSPTHLIKTRGQQVTLRCSPKSGHDTVSWYQQALGQGPQFIFQYYEEEERQRGNFPDRFSGHQFPNYSSELNVNALLLGDSALYLCASRIGSGQGAYGYTFGSGTRLTVV.

In this sample, this clonotype turned up a few times. The genes are TRBV12-5 and TRBJ2-7; 8 nucleotides agree with TRBD1. Germline CDR1 LGHNT, CDR2 FRNRAP. The CDR3 extends over 15 amino acids. V shed 2 bases, J shed 7 bases, and the junction held 10 bases outside the gene matches. CDR3 sequence: CASGLRAGGPEEQYF. The DNA for the CDR3 is TGTGCTAGTGGTTTGAGGGCAGGGGGCCCTGAAGAGCAGTACTTC.

The rearrangement uses TRBV3-1 and TRBJ2-1, with TRBD2 matching 9 bases. The trim removed 1 base at V and 1 base at J, leaving 8 bases unmatched. This CDR3 spans 18 amino acids. Germline V CDR1 and CDR2: LGHDT, YNNKEL (reference sequence). As DNA, the CDR3 is TGTGCCAGCAGCCAAGGGTTCGCGGGGGGGCCGTCCTACAATGAGCAGTTCTTC. It translates to CASSQGFAGGPSYNEQFF.

A few counts support this clonotype. V usage is TRBV4-1 and J usage is TRBJ1-6; 7 bases agree with TRBD1. Trimming took 3 bases from V and 0 from J; bases not matched to a gene: 11. The germline gives CDR1 MGHRA, CDR2 YSYEKL. The CDR3 is made up of 19 amino acids. For the CDR3, the DNA is TGCGCCAGCAGCCAGGTACTAACAGGGGAGTCCTCCTATAATTCACCCCTCCACTTT. Translated, it gives CASSQVLTGESSYNSPLHF.

The V gene is TRBV19, the J gene TRBJ1-5, with 12 bases fitting TRBD1. The V and J ends lost 5 bases and 6 bases, in that order; junction bases with no gene match: 5. This CDR3 has 15 residues. Germline CDR1 is LNHDA and CDR2 is SQIVND (reference sequence). The CDR3 sequence: CASSLGQGAIQPQHF. The CDR3 DNA follows: TGTGCCAGTAGTCTGGGACAGGGGGCGATTCAGCCCCAGCATTTT.

This clonotype was seen more than once but under ten times. J is TRBJ1-4 and V is TRBV7-9; a possible D gene is TRBD1 (5 bases). Trimming removed 3 bases at V and 8 bases at J, with 10 bases between. This CDR3 spans 13 amino acids. Germline CDR1 reads SEHNR; CDR2 reads FQNEAQ (reference sequence). The CDR3 DNA sequence: TGTGCCAGCAGCTTGCCCTCAGGGGAAAAACTGTTTTTT. Protein: CASSLPSGEKLFF.

V gene TRBV28 combines with J gene TRBJ1-1; D uncertain. Germline V CDR1 and CDR2: MDHEN, SYDVKM. This CDR3 spans 13 amino acids. Trimming cost V 1 base and J 1 base, with 4 bases left between them. The CDR3 coding sequence is TGTGCCAGCAGTTTATCGGCGAACACTGAAGCTTTCTTT. It is translated as CASSLSANTEAFF.

This clonotype was detected only a few times. The V call is TRBV7-8, the J call TRBJ2-7; 7 nucleotides line up with TRBD2. This CDR3 contains 16 residues. Per germline, CDR1 SGHVS and CDR2 FQNEAQ. With 1 base clipped from V and 3 bases from J, the junction kept 9 bases outside the gene matches. The CDR3 coding sequence is TGTGCCAGCAGCTTAGTAGGCGGGGGAACGAACTACGAGCAGTACTTC. Its protein is CASSLVGGGTNYEQYF.

This clonotype has just a few counts. This chain connects TRBV11-2 to TRBJ2-5, with TRBD2 as a possible D gene (6 bases). The V end was cut by 5 bases, the J end by 1 base, with 14 bases between. The CDR3 has 15 amino acids. Germline V gives CDR1 SGHAT, CDR2 FQNNGV. The CDR3 spells CASSQQGLSQETQYF. The CDR3 DNA sequence: TGTGCCAGCAGCCAGCAGGGACTCTCCCAAGAGACCCAGTACTTC. Full variable domain (outside the CDR3, taken from reference TRBV11-2 and TRBJ2-5): EAGVAQSPRYKIIEKRQSVAFWCNPISGHATLYWYQQILGQGPKLLIQFQNNGVVDDSQLPKDRFSAERLKGVDSTLKIQPAKLEDSAVYLCASSQQGLSQETQYFGPGTRLLVL.

This clonotype was seen ten or more times. The V and J genes are TRBV7-2 and TRBJ1-1, with D hard to call. Germline values: CDR1 SGHTA, CDR2 FQGNSA. V was pared by 5 bases and J by 1 base, with 8 bases between. The CDR3 extends over 13 amino acids. CDR3 amino acids: CASSPDWNTEAFF. CDR3 sequence (DNA): TGTGCCAGCAGCCCAGATTGGAACACTGAAGCTTTCTTT. Full variable domain (remainder filled in from reference TRBV7-2 and TRBJ1-1): GAGVSQSPSNKVTEKGKDVELRCDPISGHTALYWYRQSLGQGLEFLIYFQGNSAPDKSGLPSDRFSAERTGGSVSTLTIQRTQQEDSAVYLCASSPDWNTEAFFGQGTRLTVV.

This chain links TRBV7-4 with TRBJ2-7, with D hard to call. The CDR3 length is 14 residues. Germline lookup yields CDR1 SGHVT and CDR2 SQSDAQ. V shed 1 base and J shed 2 bases, with 9 bases lying between them. DNA of the CDR3: TGTGCCAGCAGCTTAGTACTGACGCCCTACGAGCAGTACTTC. It encodes CASSLVLTPYEQYF. Full variable domain (missing parts from reference TRBV7-4 and TRBJ2-7): GAGVSQSPRYKVAKRGRDVALRCDSISGHVTLYWYRQTLGQGSEVLTYSQSDAQRDKSGRPSGRFSAERPERSVSTLKIQRTEQGDSAVYLCASSLVLTPYEQYFGPGTRLTVT.